This T cell receptor beta chain was observed in a study of early T cells in non-severe SARS-CoV-2 infection. V was trimmed by 2 bases and J by 6 bases, leaving 5 bases between them. Germline V gene sequence: CDR1 SGHKS, CDR2 YYEKEE (reference sequence). The CDR3 loop spans 12 amino acids. TCRdb reprocessed the 5' RACE reads via MiXCR and lists one record per CDR3 protein. In the table there are about 48,000 distinct CDR3 sequences, around 7.7% of which are singletons. At least ten counts were recorded for this clonotype. The chain carries TRBV5-5 and TRBJ2-2; D unresolved. The sample taken for sequencing was whole blood. The receptor comes from an adult who was a healthcare worker with PCR-confirmed SARS-CoV-2 infection or an uninfected control (not recorded which). CDR3: CASSFVSGELFF. The DNA of the CDR3 is TGTGCCAGCAGCTTTGTTTCCGGGGAGCTGTTTTTT.